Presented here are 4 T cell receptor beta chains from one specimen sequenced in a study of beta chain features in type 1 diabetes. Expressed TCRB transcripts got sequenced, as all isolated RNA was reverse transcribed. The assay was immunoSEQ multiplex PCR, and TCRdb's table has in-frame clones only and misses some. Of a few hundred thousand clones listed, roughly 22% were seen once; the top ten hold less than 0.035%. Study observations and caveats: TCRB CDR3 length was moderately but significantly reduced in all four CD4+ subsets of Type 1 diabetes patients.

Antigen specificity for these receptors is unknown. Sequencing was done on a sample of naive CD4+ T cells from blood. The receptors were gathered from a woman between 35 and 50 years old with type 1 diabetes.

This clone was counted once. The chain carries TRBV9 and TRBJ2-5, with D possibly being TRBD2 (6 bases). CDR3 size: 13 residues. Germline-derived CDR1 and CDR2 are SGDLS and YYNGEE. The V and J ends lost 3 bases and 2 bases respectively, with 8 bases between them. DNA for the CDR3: TGTGCCAGCAGCGGGACTAAACAAGAGACCCAGTACTTC. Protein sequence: CASSGTKQETQYF.

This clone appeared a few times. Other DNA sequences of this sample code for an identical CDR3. The CDR3 here is CASSVSGGAGETQYF. CDR3 DNA sequence: TGTGCCAGCAGCGTTAGCGGGGGGGCCGGGGAGACCCAGTACTTC. The chain joins TRBV9 to TRBJ2-5; 11 bases line up with TRBD2. This CDR3 has 15 residues. The V segment lost 2 bases and the J segment 5 bases; nucleotides outside the gene matches: 5. CDR1 is SGDLS and CDR2 is YYNGEE in the germline V gene.

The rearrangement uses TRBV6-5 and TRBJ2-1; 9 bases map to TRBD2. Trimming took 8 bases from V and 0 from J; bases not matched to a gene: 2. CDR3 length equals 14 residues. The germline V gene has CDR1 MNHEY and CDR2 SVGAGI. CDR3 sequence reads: CASYSGSSYNEQFF. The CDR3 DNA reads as TGTGCCAGCTATAGCGGGAGCTCCTACAATGAGCAGTTCTTC.

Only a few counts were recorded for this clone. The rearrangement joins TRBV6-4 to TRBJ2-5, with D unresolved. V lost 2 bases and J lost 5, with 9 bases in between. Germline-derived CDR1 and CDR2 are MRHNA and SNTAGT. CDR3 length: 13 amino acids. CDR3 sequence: CASSDPLSETQYF. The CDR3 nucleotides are TGTGCCAGCAGTGACCCTCTTTCGGAGACCCAGTACTTC.